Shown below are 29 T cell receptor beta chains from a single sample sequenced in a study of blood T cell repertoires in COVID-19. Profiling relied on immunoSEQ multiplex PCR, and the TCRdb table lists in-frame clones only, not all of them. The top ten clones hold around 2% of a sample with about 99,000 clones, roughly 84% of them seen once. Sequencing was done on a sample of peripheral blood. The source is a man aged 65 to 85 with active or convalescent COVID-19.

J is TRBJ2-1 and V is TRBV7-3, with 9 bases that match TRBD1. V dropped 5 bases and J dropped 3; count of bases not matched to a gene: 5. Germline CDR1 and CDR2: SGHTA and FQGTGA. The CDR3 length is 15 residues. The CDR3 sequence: CASSPRQGVYNEQFF. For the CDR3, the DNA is TGTGCCAGCAGCCCCCGACAGGGGGTCTACAATGAGCAGTTCTTC.

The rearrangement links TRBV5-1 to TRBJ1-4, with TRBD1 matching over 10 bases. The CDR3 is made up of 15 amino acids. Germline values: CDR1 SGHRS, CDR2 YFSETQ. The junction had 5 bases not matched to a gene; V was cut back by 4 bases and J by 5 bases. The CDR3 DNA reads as TGCGCCAGCAGCCGTCGACAGGGGGCAAATGAAAAACTGTTTTTT. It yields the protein CASSRRQGANEKLFF.

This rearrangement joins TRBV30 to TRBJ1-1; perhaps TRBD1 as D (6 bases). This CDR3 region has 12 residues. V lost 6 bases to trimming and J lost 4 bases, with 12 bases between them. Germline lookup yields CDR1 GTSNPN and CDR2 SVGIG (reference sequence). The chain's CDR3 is CACRGGGTEAFF. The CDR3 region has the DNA TGTGCCTGTCGGGGGGGCGGCACTGAAGCTTTCTTT.

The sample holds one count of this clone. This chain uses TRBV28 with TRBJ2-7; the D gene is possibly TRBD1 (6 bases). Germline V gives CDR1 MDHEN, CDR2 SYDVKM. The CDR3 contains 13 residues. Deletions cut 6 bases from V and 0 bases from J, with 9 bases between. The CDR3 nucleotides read TGTGCCAGCAGGGTGACAGGCTCCTACGAGCAGTACTTC. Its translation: CASRVTGSYEQYF.

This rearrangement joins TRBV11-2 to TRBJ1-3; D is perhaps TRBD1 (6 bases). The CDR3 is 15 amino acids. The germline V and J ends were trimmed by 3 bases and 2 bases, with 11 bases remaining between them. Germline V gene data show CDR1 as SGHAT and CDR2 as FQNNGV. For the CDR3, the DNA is TGTGCCAGCAGCTTTACAGGGAGTACTGGAAACACCATATATTTT. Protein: CASSFTGSTGNTIYF.

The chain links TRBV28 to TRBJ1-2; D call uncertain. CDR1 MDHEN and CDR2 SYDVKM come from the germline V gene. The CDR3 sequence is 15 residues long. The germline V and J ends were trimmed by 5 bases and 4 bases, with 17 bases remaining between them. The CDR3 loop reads CASSTSWAQGYGYTF. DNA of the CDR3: TGTGCCAGCAGTACATCCTGGGCGCAAGGCTATGGCTACACCTTC.

CDR3 amino acids: CASSRTGNYEQYF. CDR3 sequence (DNA): TGTGCCAGCAGCAGGACAGGCAACTACGAGCAGTACTTC. This rearrangement joins TRBV28 to TRBJ2-7; the match to TRBD1 covers 7 bases. The CDR3 covers 13 residues. Germline CDR1 MDHEN, CDR2 SYDVKM. The trim removed 6 bases at V and 3 bases at J, leaving 5 bases unmatched.

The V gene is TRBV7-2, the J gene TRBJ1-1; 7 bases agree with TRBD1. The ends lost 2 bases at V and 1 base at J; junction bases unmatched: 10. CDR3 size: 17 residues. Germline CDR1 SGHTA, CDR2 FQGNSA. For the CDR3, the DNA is TGTGCCAGCAGCTTAATTGCGACAGGGCTACCGAACACTGAAGCTTTCTTT. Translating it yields CASSLIATGLPNTEAFF.

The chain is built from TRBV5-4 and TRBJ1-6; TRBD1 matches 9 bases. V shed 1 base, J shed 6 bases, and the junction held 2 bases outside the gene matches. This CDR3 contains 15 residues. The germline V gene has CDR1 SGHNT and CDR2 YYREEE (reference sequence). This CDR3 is CASSLKGQGNSPLHF. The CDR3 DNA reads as TGTGCCAGCAGCTTGAAGGGACAGGGTAATTCACCCCTCCACTTT.

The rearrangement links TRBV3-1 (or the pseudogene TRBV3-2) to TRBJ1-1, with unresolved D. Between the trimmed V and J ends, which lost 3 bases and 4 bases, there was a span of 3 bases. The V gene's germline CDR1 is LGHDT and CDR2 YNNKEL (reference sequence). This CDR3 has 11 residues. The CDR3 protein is CASSQATEAFF. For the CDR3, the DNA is TGTGCCAGCAGCCAGGCCACTGAAGCTTTCTTT.

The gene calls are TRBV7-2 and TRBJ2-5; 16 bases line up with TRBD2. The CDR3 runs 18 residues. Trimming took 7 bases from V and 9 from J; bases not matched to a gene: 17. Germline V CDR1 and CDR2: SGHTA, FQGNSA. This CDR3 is CASTLAGTSGGAGRPQYF. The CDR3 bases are TGTGCCAGCACCCTAGCGGGGACTAGCGGGGGGGCAGGGAGACCCCAGTACTTC.

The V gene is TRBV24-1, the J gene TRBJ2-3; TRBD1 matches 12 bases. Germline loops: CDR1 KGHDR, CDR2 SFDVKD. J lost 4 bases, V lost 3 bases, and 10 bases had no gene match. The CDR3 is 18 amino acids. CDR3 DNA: TGTGCCACCAGTGATCCCAACACCGGGACAGGGGGCCCAGATACGCAGTATTTT. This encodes CATSDPNTGTGGPDTQYF.

CDR3 protein: CASSQENRDRSSYEQYF. For the CDR3, the DNA is TGTGCCAGCAGCCAAGAAAACCGGGACAGGAGCTCCTACGAGCAGTACTTC. J is TRBJ2-7 and V is TRBV3-1 (or the pseudogene TRBV3-2), with 8 bases matching TRBD1. V shed 0 bases, J shed 0 bases, and the junction held 7 bases outside the gene matches. This CDR3 contains 17 residues. Looked up from germline, CDR1 is LGHDT and CDR2 is YNNKEL (reference sequence).

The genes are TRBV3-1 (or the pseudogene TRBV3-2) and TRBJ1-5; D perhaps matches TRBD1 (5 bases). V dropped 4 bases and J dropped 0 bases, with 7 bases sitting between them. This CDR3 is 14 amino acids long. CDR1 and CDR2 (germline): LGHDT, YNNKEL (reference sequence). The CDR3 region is CASSRDYSNQPQHF. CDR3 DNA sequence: TGTGCCAGCAGCCGGGACTATAGCAATCAGCCCCAGCATTTT.

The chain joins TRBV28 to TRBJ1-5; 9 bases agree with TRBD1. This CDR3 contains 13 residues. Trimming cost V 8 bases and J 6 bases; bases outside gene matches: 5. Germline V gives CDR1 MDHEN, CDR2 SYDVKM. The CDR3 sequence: CASSGQGFQPQHF. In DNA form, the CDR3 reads TGTGCCAGCTCAGGACAGGGGTTTCAGCCCCAGCATTTT. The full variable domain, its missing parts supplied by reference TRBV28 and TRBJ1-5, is DVKVTQSSRYLVKRTGEKVFLECVQDMDHENMFWYRQDPGLGLRLIYFSYDVKMKEKGDIPEGYSVSREKKERFSLILESASTNQTSMYLCASSGQGFQPQHFGDGTRLSIL.

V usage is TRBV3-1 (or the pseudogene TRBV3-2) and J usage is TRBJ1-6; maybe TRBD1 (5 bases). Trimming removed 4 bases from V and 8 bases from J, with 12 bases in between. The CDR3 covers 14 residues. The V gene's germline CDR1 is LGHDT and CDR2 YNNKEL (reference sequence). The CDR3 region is CASSRKIRDSPLHF. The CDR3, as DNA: TGTGCCAGCAGCCGAAAGATCAGGGATTCACCCCTCCACTTT.

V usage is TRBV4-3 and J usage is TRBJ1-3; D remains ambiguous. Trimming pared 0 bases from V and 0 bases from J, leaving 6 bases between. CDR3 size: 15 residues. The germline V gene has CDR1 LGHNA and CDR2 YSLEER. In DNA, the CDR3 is TGCGCCAGCAGCCAAGATGGCCACTCTGGAAACACCATATATTTT. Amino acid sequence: CASSQDGHSGNTIYF.

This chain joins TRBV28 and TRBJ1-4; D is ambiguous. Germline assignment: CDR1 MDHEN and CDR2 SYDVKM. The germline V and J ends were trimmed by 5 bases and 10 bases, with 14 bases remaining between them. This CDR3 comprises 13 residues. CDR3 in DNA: TGTGCCAGCAGTCCCCGAGTCGTAGCAAAACTGTTTTTT. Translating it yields CASSPRVVAKLFF.

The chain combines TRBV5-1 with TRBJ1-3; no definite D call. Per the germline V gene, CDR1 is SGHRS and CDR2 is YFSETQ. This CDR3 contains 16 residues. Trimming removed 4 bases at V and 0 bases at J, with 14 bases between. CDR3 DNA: TGCGCCAGCAGCCCGATGACACCAGACTCTGGAAACACCATATATTTT. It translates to CASSPMTPDSGNTIYF. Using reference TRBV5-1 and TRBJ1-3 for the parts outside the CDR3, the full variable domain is KAGVTQTPRYLIKTRGQQVTLSCSPISGHRSVSWYQQTPGQGLQFLFEYFSETQRNKGNFPGRFSGRQFSNSRSEMNVSTLELGDSALYLCASSPMTPDSGNTIYFGEGSWLTVV.

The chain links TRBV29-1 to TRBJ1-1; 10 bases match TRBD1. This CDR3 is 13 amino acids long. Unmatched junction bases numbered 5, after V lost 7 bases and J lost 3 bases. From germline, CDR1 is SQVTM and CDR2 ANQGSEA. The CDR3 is CSAPGQGYTEAFF. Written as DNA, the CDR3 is TGCAGCGCCCCGGGACAGGGGTACACTGAAGCTTTCTTT.

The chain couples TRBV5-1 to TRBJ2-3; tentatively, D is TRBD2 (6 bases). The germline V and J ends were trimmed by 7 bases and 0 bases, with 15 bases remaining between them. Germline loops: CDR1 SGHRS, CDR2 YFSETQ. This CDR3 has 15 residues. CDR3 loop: CASASGGTSTDTQYF. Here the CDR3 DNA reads TGCGCCAGCGCCAGTGGGGGGACTAGCACAGATACGCAGTATTTT.

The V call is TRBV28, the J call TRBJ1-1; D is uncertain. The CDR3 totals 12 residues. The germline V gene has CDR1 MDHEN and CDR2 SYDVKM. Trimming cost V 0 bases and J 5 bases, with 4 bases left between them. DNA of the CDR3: TGTGCCAGCAGTTTATGGGAGACTGAAGCTTTCTTT. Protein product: CASSLWETEAFF.

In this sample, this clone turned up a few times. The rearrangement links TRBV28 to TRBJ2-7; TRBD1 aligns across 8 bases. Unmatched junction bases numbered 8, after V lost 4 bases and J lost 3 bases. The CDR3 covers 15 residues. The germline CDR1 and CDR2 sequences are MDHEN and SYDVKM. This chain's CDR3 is CASSYPTGAHYEQYF. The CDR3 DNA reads TGTGCCAGCAGTTATCCGACAGGGGCCCACTACGAGCAGTACTTC.

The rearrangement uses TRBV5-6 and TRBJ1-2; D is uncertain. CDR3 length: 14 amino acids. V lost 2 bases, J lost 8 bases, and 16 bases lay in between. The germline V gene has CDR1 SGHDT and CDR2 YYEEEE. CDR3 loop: CASSFSTLGGGYTF. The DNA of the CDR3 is TGTGCCAGCAGCTTCAGCACCCTTGGAGGAGGCTACACCTTC.

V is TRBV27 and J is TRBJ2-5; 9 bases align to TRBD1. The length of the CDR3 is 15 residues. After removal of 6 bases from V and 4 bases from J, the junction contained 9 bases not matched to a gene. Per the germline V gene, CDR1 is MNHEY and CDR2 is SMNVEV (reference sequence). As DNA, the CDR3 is TGTGCCAGCAGCCCCGGACAGGGGATACGAGAGACCCAGTACTTC. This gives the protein CASSPGQGIRETQYF.

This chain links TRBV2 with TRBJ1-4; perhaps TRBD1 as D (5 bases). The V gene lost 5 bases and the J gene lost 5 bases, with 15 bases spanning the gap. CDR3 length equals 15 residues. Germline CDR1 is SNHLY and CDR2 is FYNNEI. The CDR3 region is CASSRGGMANEKLFF. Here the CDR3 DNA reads TGTGCCAGCAGTCGGGGGGGGATGGCCAATGAAAAACTGTTTTTT.

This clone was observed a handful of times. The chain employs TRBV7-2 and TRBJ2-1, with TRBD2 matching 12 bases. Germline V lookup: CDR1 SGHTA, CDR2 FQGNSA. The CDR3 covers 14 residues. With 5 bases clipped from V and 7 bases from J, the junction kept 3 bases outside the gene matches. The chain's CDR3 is CASSTGLAGNEQFF. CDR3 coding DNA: TGTGCCAGCAGCACCGGACTAGCGGGGAATGAGCAGTTCTTC.

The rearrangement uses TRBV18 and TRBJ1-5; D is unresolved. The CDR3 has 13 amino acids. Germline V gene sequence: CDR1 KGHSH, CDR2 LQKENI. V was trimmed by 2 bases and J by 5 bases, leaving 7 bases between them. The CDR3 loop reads CASSPSIDQPQHF. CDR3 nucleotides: TGTGCCAGCTCACCATCTATCGATCAGCCCCAGCATTTT.

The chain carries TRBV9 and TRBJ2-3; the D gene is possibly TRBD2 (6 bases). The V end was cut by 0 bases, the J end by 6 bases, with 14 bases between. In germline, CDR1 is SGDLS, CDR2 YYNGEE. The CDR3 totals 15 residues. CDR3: CASSVGGADRDTQYF. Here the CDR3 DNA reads TGTGCCAGCAGCGTAGGCGGGGCTGATAGGGATACGCAGTATTTT.